What follows describes a single T cell receptor beta chain. As yet, its antigen is unknown. TCRdb's copy holds only in-frame clones and misses some; the assay was immunoSEQ multiplex PCR. Of fewer than 40,000 clones in the sample, around 88% were seen once. The source of the sample is a study of PD-1 blockade in classical Hodgkin lymphoma. Points from the study as a whole: Relative to healthy donors, newly diagnosed patients reportedly had lower baseline TCR diversity, which was reported as lower still in relapsed/refractory patients.

This sample's time point: newly diagnosed, previously untreated cHL patient sample. Magnetic negative selection purified CD4+ T cells from thawed PBMCs. What served as comparison were PBMCs in newly diagnosed, untreated classical Hodgkin lymphoma. This clonotype was obtained from a human donor with classical Hodgkin lymphoma. Material for sequencing was CD4+ T cells from blood.

CDR3 bases: TGTGCCAGCAGCTTAGTGGGTATCAATGAGCAGTTCTTC. This codes for CASSLVGINEQFF. V is TRBV7-9 and J is TRBJ2-1; D is unresolved. From germline, CDR1 is SEHNR and CDR2 FQNEAQ (reference sequence). The V gene lost 1 base and the J gene lost 6 bases, with 7 bases spanning the gap. The CDR3 length is 13 residues.